These T cell receptor beta chains were read from a single sample in a study of vaccination and CD4 T cells after COVID-19. These receptors are not linked to any known antigen. One entry per CDR3 protein, called by TCRdb with MiXCR from the PCR reads. The data hold some 2,000 distinct CDR3 sequences, with roughly three fifths observed a single time. Sequencing was performed on CD4+ T cells from blood, cultured in vitro. The receptors here all came from a human donor in good health. Both conserved end residues are trimmed from each CDR3. Clone sizes are given selectively: once, few, many, or a class where the clone is expanded.

v_gene	j_gene	abundance	CDR3aa
TRBV10-3	TRBJ1-3	.	AISETREPGNTIY
TRBV10-2	TRBJ2-7	.	ASSERDWAGSYEQY
TRBV5-1	TRBJ2-5	.	ASSLLAGGQETQY
TRBV4-1	TRBJ1-5	.	ASSQDRQASGNQPQH
TRBV19	TRBJ1-2	few	ASSITGQGDGYT
TRBV15	TRBJ2-7	.	ATSRDTGREQY
TRBV20-1	TRBJ1-5	.	SAREDFLSNQPQH
TRBV28	TRBJ1-5	.	ASSSLQRANQPQH
TRBV6-5	TRBJ1-1	few	ASSYTAPTGPPEAF
TRBV15	TRBJ2-1	.	ATSREGTSGRDEQF
TRBV20-1	TRBJ2-1	.	SVRGTRVLNEQF